This is a list of T cell receptor beta chains from one sample in a study of blood T cell repertoires in COVID-19. Assay: immunoSEQ multiplex PCR; the TCRdb copy retains only in-frame clones and omits some. The table shows about 250,000 clones, with around 90% occurring only once. The sample consisted of PBMCs or T cells enriched from blood (not recorded which). These receptors all come from a woman in her forties who had been exposed to COVID-19. The CDR3 runs from the conserved cysteine through the conserved F or W. A D gene is named only where the DNA matches it firmly. Where a row states a size, it is once, few, many or the class of an expanded clone; other rows omit it.

len | j_gene | v_gene | d_gene | abundance | CDR3nt | CDR3aa
14 | TRBJ2-5 | TRBV15 | TRBD1 | few | TGTGCCACCAGCAAGGACAGGGGTCAAGAGACCCAGTACTTC | CATSKDRGQETQYF
14 | TRBJ1-3 | TRBV2 | NA | once | TGTGCCAGCAGTATCCGGGGCTCTGGAAACACCATATATTTT | CASSIRGSGNTIYF
15 | TRBJ2-2 | TRBV19 | NA | NA | TGTGCCAGTAGTATAACAGGAACGAACACCGGGGAGCTGTTTTTT | CASSITGTNTGELFF
16 | TRBJ2-3 | TRBV9 | TRBD2 | NA | TGTGCCAGCAGCGTAGGACTAGCCGATAGCACAGATACGCAGTATTTT | CASSVGLADSTDTQYF
14 | TRBJ1-3 | TRBV5-4 | NA | NA | TGTGCCAGCAGCTTGCGGCAGGGGCTAGGCACCATATATTTT | CASSLRQGLGTIYF
17 | TRBJ1-2 | TRBV5-5 | TRBD1 | few | TGTGCCAGCAGCCACGACCGGGACAGGGGTAGAAGAACTGGCTACACCTTC | CASSHDRDRGRRTGYTF
12 | TRBJ1-2 | TRBV28 | NA | NA | TGTGCCGGAGGGGGGGCGCAGTTTGGCTACACCTTC | CAGGGAQFGYTF
15 | TRBJ2-6 | TRBV15 | NA | few | TGTGCCACCAGCAGAGATCGGTCTGGGGCCAACGTCCTGACTTTC | CATSRDRSGANVLTF
11 | TRBJ1-2 | TRBV12-3/TRBV12-4 | NA | NA | TGTGCCAGCAGGACAGTTTATGGCTACACCTTC | CASRTVYGYTF
13 | TRBJ1-3 | TRBV5-1 | NA | NA | TGCGCCAGCAGCTTGGGGGGCGCGGACACCATATATTTT | CASSLGGADTIYF
15 | TRBJ1-5 | TRBV6-5 | TRBD1 | NA | TGTGCCAGCAGTTACACGACAGGGACGGATCAGCCCCAGCATTTT | CASSYTTGTDQPQHF
15 | TRBJ2-3 | TRBV28 | NA | NA | TGTGCCAGCAGGAAGAGGTCGGACACCACAGATACGCAGTATTTT | CASRKRSDTTDTQYF
15 | TRBJ1-4 | TRBV28 | NA | NA | TGTGCCAGCAGTTACGCAGGAAGCCCGAATGAAAAACTGTTTTTT | CASSYAGSPNEKLFF
13 | TRBJ2-1 | TRBV6-6 | NA | NA | TGTGCCAGCACATTACGACAGTACAATGAGCAGTTCTTC | CASTLRQYNEQFF
12 | TRBJ1-1 | TRBV25-1 | NA | NA | TGTGCCAGCAGTGAACTCGGCACTGAAGCTTTCTTT | CASSELGTEAFF
15 | TRBJ2-1 | TRBV28 | NA | NA | TGTGCCAGCAGTTTATTGATCAGGGGGGACAATGAGCAGTTCTTC | CASSLLIRGDNEQFF
18 | TRBJ2-3 | TRBV9 | TRBD1 | NA | TGTGCCAGCAGCCTCCGGGGGGACAGGGGGCAGGTCCCGGGTACGCAGTATTTT | CASSLRGDRGQVPGTQYF
14 | TRBJ1-1 | TRBV23-1 | NA | NA | TGCGCCAGCAGTCCCAACACGACAGGAGATGAAGCTTTCTTT | CASSPNTTGDEAFF